What follows is one T cell receptor (beta chain) and its context. These data belong to a study of T cells in Graves' hyperthyroidism and ophthalmopathy. TCR beta CDR3 regions were amplified from RNA. The HTBI primer set served for first-round RT-PCR of the TCR CDR3. TCRdb processed the multiplex PCR reads anew with MiXCR; each CDR3 protein has one entry. In the table there are 610,000 or so distinct CDR3 sequences, about half of which are singletons. The TCR comes from a woman in her late teens or twenties with Graves' hyperthyroidism. Material: peripheral blood or thyroid tissue (not recorded which).

CDR3 amino acids: CATSLTSGTYEQYF. The CDR3 DNA is TGTGCCACCTCCCTGACTAGCGGGACGTACGAGCAGTACTTC. The chain couples TRBV6-6 to TRBJ2-7; 11 bases fit TRBD2. V lost 10 bases to trimming and J lost 4 bases; unmatched junction nucleotides: 9. Germline V gene sequence: CDR1 MNHNY, CDR2 SVGAGI (reference sequence). The CDR3 is made up of 14 amino acids.